The rows below give T cell receptor beta chains drawn from one sample of a study of blood T cell repertoires in COVID-19. Assay: immunoSEQ multiplex PCR; the TCRdb copy retains only in-frame clones and omits some. The sample lists almost 55,000 clones; 70% to 90% were seen once. The sequencing sample was made of peripheral blood. Source of these receptors: a human donor in a cohort sampled during active COVID-19. Each CDR3 is given with its conserved first and last residue. D genes are given only for firm matches. Part of the rows lack a size; the others show once, few, many or a class for expanded clones.

v_call	d_call	j_call	clone_size	cdr3_aa	cdr3_nt
TRBV5-6	-	TRBJ2-1	-	CASSQTLLGGCDEQFF	TGTGCCAGCAGCCAGACACTACTAGGTGGATGCGATGAGCAGTTCTTC
TRBV5-1	-	TRBJ2-1	-	CASSLVGRGSYNEQFF	TGCGCCAGCAGCTTGGTAGGGCGGGGATCCTACAATGAGCAGTTCTTC
TRBV9	-	TRBJ2-3	-	CASSLTLGGTDTQYF	TGTGCCAGCAGCCTCACCCTTGGAGGCACAGATACGCAGTATTTT
TRBV25-1	TRBD1	TRBJ2-7	-	CASRGAGGRNYEQYF	TGTGCCAGCAGAGGTGCAGGGGGCCGGAACTACGAGCAGTACTTC
TRBV13	-	TRBJ2-3	-	CASSFRGAQATDTQYF	TGTGCCAGCAGCTTTCGCGGGGCCCAGGCCACAGATACGCAGTATTTT
TRBV4-1	-	TRBJ2-7	many	CASSKARGQDSYEQYF	TGCGCCAGCTCCAAAGCGCGGGGGCAGGACTCCTACGAGCAGTACTTC
TRBV10-3	-	TRBJ2-1	once	CAISPLSPLNNEQFF	TGTGCCATCAGCCCATTGTCCCCGCTAAACAATGAGCAGTTCTTC
TRBV12-3/TRBV12-4	TRBD1	TRBJ2-7	-	CASSPTGGYEQYF	TGTGCCAGCAGTCCGACAGGGGGCTACGAGCAGTACTTC
TRBV11-1	-	TRBJ2-3	-	CASSLARGGTDTQYF	TGTGCCAGCAGCTTAGCCAGGGGCGGCACAGATACGCAGTATTTT
TRBV21-1	-	TRBJ2-4	-	CASSNGLLAGELNIQYF	TGTGCCAGCAGCAACGGTCTACTAGCGGGGGAGCTAAACATTCAGTACTTC
TRBV29-1	-	TRBJ1-1	-	CSVGGVGEAFF	TGCAGCGTAGGAGGGGTGGGTGAAGCTTTCTTT
TRBV12-3/TRBV12-4	TRBD2	TRBJ2-5	-	CASSPTSGGTQYF	TGTGCCAGCAGCCCCACTAGCGGGGGGACCCAGTACTTC
TRBV7-2	-	TRBJ1-4	-	CASAREGGEKLFF	TGTGCCAGCGCCAGGGAGGGAGGTGAAAAACTGTTTTTT
TRBV7-3	TRBD2	TRBJ2-5	-	CASSLWSGGTGGTQYF	TGTGCCAGCAGCTTATGGAGCGGGGGGACCGGGGGGACCCAGTACTTC
TRBV18	-	TRBJ1-5	few	CASSQGQPSNQPQHF	TGTGCCAGCTCACAAGGACAGCCTAGCAATCAGCCCCAGCATTTT
TRBV6-1	-	TRBJ1-3	-	CASSENGLSGNTIYF	TGTGCCAGCAGTGAGAATGGCCTCTCTGGAAACACCATATATTTT
TRBV15	-	TRBJ2-7	few	CATSRDAQARYEQYF	TGTGCCACCAGCAGAGATGCACAGGCCCGATACGAGCAGTACTTC
TRBV7-3	-	TRBJ1-4	-	CASRRQMGSEKLFF	TGTGCCAGCAGAAGACAGATGGGTAGTGAAAAACTGTTTTTT
TRBV18	-	TRBJ2-1	-	CASSPKSQGRSGANEQFF	TGTGCCAGCTCACCGAAATCACAGGGGAGGTCAGGGGCCAATGAGCAGTTCTTC
TRBV21-1	-	TRBJ2-7	few	CASSPPGQGATYEQYF	TGTGCCAGCAGCCCTCCGGGACAGGGGGCAACTTACGAGCAGTACTTC
TRBV7-9	TRBD1	TRBJ1-3	-	CASSPRGQAGNTIYF	TGTGCCAGCAGCCCCAGGGGGCAGGCTGGAAACACCATATATTTT
TRBV29-1	-	TRBJ2-7	-	CSVEEDRNALEQYF	TGCAGCGTTGAAGAAGACAGAAACGCCCTCGAGCAGTACTTC
TRBV28	-	TRBJ2-2	-	CASIPGGTGRTGELFF	TGTGCCAGCATACCGGGAGGGACAGGGCGTACCGGGGAGCTGTTTTTT
TRBV7-2	TRBD2	TRBJ2-1	-	CASSLGLAGGGYEQFF	TGTGCCAGCAGCTTAGGACTAGCGGGAGGTGGCTATGAGCAGTTCTTC
TRBV7-2	TRBD1	TRBJ2-7	-	CASSEQGYEQYF	TGTGCCAGCAGCGAACAGGGGTACGAGCAGTACTTC